Listed here are 27 T cell receptor beta chains from one sample, sequenced in a study of shared clonotypes between healthy human individuals. Generated by immunoSEQ multiplex PCR, the TCRdb table keeps only in-frame clones and is missing some. The table includes about half a million clones, approximately 79% detected once. Sequencing used PBMCs. These receptors came from a middle-aged woman in good health. Some clones in this sample may be carry-over from other donors' samples.

This clone was observed many times. This chain joins TRBV23-1 and TRBJ1-5; TRBD1 is a possible D gene (6 bases). TRBV23-1 is an open reading frame whose function is uncertain. Trimming pared 3 bases from V and 3 bases from J, leaving 12 bases between. This CDR3 has 15 amino acids. CDR3: CASSQAGVYNQPQHF. In nucleotides, the CDR3 is TGCGCCAGCAGTCAGGCAGGGGTGTACAATCAGCCCCAGCATTTT.

The rearrangement uses TRBV9 and TRBJ2-1; unclear D gene. The CDR3 totals 16 residues. Germline loops: CDR1 SGDLS, CDR2 YYNGEE. Trimming took 0 bases from V and 5 from J, leaving 15 bases between them. CDR3 sequence (DNA): TGTGCCAGCAGCGTAGGGTGGAGCATAGTGGACAATGAGCAGTTCTTC. Encoded protein: CASSVGWSIVDNEQFF.

This sequence joins TRBV5-1 and TRBJ1-1, with 12 bases aligning to TRBD1. The CDR3 loop spans 16 amino acids. Trimming at V came to 4 bases and at J to 6 bases, leaving 10 bases not matched to a gene. CDR1 and CDR2 (germline): SGHRS, YFSETQ. This CDR3 reads CASSPGDRGRLSEAFF. CDR3 in DNA: TGCGCCAGCAGCCCCGGGGACAGGGGGCGTTTATCTGAAGCTTTCTTT.

This clone was observed a handful of times. The genes are TRBV28 and TRBJ2-7; D might be TRBD1 or TRBD2, each matching 7 bases. In germline, CDR1 is MDHEN, CDR2 SYDVKM. V lost 5 bases, J lost 2 bases, and 25 bases lay in between. The CDR3 is made up of 18 amino acids. CDR3 in DNA: TGTGCCAGCAGTGGAATAGGGGGCGGGAGAACAGCACCCTACGAGCAGTACTTC. The encoded protein is CASSGIGGGRTAPYEQYF.

This clone was detected once. V and J are TRBV7-9 and TRBJ1-4, with TRBD1 matching over 7 bases. Germline V gene lookup returns CDR1 SEHNR and CDR2 FQNEAQ (reference sequence). The length of the CDR3 is 14 residues. After removal of 5 bases from V and 7 bases from J, the junction contained 7 bases not matched to a gene. The CDR3, as DNA: TGTGCCAGCAGCGCCACAGGGGTTGGTGAAAAACTGTTTTTT. Its protein is CASSATGVGEKLFF.

The rearrangement joins TRBV18 to TRBJ2-1; the D is unclear. V shed 1 base and J shed 3 bases, with 13 bases lying between them. The CDR3 loop spans 16 amino acids. Germline CDR1 is KGHSH and CDR2 is LQKENI. CDR3 residues: CASSPRPPEFYNEQFF. CDR3 in DNA: TGTGCCAGCTCACCACGCCCCCCGGAGTTCTACAATGAGCAGTTCTTC.

On this clone: One base away lies a much larger clone, so this may be a sequencing read error. V usage is TRBV28 and J usage is TRBJ2-5; D gene ambiguous. The J call may be incorrect, as the DNA end agrees better with TRBJ2-7. This CDR3 has 11 amino acids. In germline, CDR1 is MDHEN, CDR2 SYDVKM. In DNA, the CDR3 is TGTGCCAGCAGGTTAGCCTACGAGCAGTACTTC. Its translation is CASRLAYEQYF.

V usage is TRBV7-2 and J usage is TRBJ2-1; 8 nucleotides align to TRBD1. The CDR3 is 15 residues long. The trim removed 0 bases at V and 3 bases at J, leaving 1 base unmatched. Germline V gene data show CDR1 as SGHTA and CDR2 as FQGNSA. The CDR3 here is CASSLAGQDYNEQFF. In DNA form, the CDR3 reads TGTGCCAGCAGCTTAGCGGGACAGGACTACAATGAGCAGTTCTTC.

This chain uses TRBV15 with TRBJ2-6; no firm D call. Germline CDR1 is LNHNV and CDR2 is YYDKDF (reference sequence). This CDR3 has 14 residues. Trimming removed 0 bases from V and 4 bases from J, with 4 bases in between. The CDR3 DNA reads TGTGCCACCAGCAGAGATACCGGGGCCAACGTCCTGACTTTC. Protein sequence: CATSRDTGANVLTF.

V and J are TRBV18 and TRBJ2-7; 10 positions agree with TRBD1. The germline V gene has CDR1 KGHSH and CDR2 LQKENI. There are 15 residues in the CDR3. V was pared by 4 bases and J by 5 bases, with 8 bases of the junction left unmatched. CDR3 in amino acids: CASSRSGTGVDEQYF. Here the CDR3 DNA reads TGTGCCAGCTCACGATCCGGGACAGGGGTAGACGAGCAGTACTTC.

Many counts were recorded for this clone. CDR3 protein: CASSPGGPWDYGYTF. The CDR3 nucleotides read TGTGCCAGCAGCCCGGGGGGGCCTTGGGACTATGGCTACACCTTC. This chain uses TRBV9 with TRBJ1-2; possible D gene TRBD1, 6 bases. Germline V lookup: CDR1 SGDLS, CDR2 YYNGEE. CDR3 size: 15 residues. Trimming shortened V by 4 bases and J by 3 bases, and 16 bases separated the two germline ends.

The chain recombines TRBV10-1 with TRBJ1-2; tentatively, D is TRBD1 (5 bases). V was shortened by 5 bases and J by 4 bases, with 14 bases between the two germline ends. Germline CDR1 reads WNHNN; CDR2 reads SYGVQD (reference sequence). The CDR3 consists of 14 residues. The CDR3 DNA is TGCGCCAGCAGTCCCGGGACCCTGGGCTATGGCTACACCTTC. Its protein is CASSPGTLGYGYTF.

The V and J genes are TRBV6-6 and TRBJ1-5; D unresolved. Trimming removed 5 bases at V and 7 bases at J, with 9 bases between. The CDR3 is made up of 12 amino acids. Germline CDR1 is MNHNY and CDR2 is SVGAGI (reference sequence). The CDR3 here is CASSPPVQPQHF. The CDR3 DNA reads as TGTGCCAGCAGTCCTCCCGTCCAGCCCCAGCATTTT.

The V and J genes are TRBV5-1 and TRBJ2-7; 10 nucleotides align to TRBD1. J lost 5 bases, V lost 0 bases, and 5 bases had no gene match. From germline, CDR1 is SGHRS and CDR2 YFSETQ. CDR3 size: 15 residues. CDR3 protein: CASSLGQGATHEQYF. The CDR3 region has the DNA TGCGCCAGCAGCTTGGGACAGGGGGCTACCCACGAGCAGTACTTC.

The genes are TRBV5-1 and TRBJ2-7; D is undetermined. Germline-derived CDR1 and CDR2 are SGHRS and YFSETQ. CDR3 length: 11 amino acids. The V end lost 2 bases, the J end lost 2 bases, and 2 bases lay between the germline ends. CDR3 nucleotides: TGCGCCAGCAGCTTCGCCTACGAGCAGTACTTC. This translates into CASSFAYEQYF.

The rearrangement uses TRBV7-2 and TRBJ2-3; no reliable D call. The V end was cut by 5 bases, the J end by 4 bases, with 7 bases between. This CDR3 is built from 12 residues. Germline V gene sequence: CDR1 SGHTA, CDR2 FQGNSA. The CDR3 DNA follows: TGTGCCAGCAGCCCCGGGCCAGATACGCAGTATTTT. The encoded protein is CASSPGPDTQYF.

The chain uses TRBV6-1 and TRBJ1-2, with unresolved D. V dropped 4 bases and J dropped 8 bases, with 11 bases sitting between them. This CDR3 has 12 amino acids. Germline CDR1 reads MNHNS; CDR2 reads SASEGT. In nucleotides, the CDR3 is TGTGCCAGCAGTGTTAGACGTATAGGCTACACCTTC. It is translated as CASSVRRIGYTF.

Only one count was recorded for this clone. The chain uses TRBV28 and TRBJ2-1; TRBD1 matches at 9 bases. This CDR3 spans 15 amino acids. The V gene end was trimmed by 6 bases and the J gene end by 4 bases; junction bases not matched to a gene: 7. Germline loops: CDR1 MDHEN, CDR2 SYDVKM. The CDR3 region is CASRETGGMYNEQFF. CDR3 nucleotides: TGTGCCAGCAGGGAAACAGGGGGCATGTACAATGAGCAGTTCTTC.

The DNA of the CDR3 is TGTGCCAGCAGCTCCACTAGCGACAGCTCCTACGAGCAGTACTTC. As protein: CASSSTSDSSYEQYF. This chain uses TRBV7-9 with TRBJ2-7; 7 bases line up with TRBD2. This CDR3 region has 15 residues. V was clipped by 4 bases and J by 0 bases; unmatched bases: 6. CDR1 and CDR2 (germline): SEHNR, FQNEAQ (reference sequence).

Here the CDR3 reads CASSLQGGLAEVFQETQYF. The CDR3, as DNA: TGTGCCAGTAGTCTACAGGGGGGACTAGCGGAGGTTTTCCAAGAGACCCAGTACTTC. The V gene is TRBV19, the J gene TRBJ2-5; 11 bases line up with TRBD2. The junction had 15 bases not matched to a gene; V was cut back by 5 bases and J by 1 base. This CDR3 comprises 19 residues. Germline assignment: CDR1 LNHDA and CDR2 SQIVND (reference sequence). Looking up the rest from reference TRBV19 and TRBJ2-5 gives the full variable domain: DGGITQSPKYLFRKEGQNVTLSCEQNLNHDAMYWYRQDPGQGLRLIYYSQIVNDFQKGDIAEGYSVSREKKESFPLTVTSAQKNPTAFYLCASSLQGGLAEVFQETQYFGPGTRLLVL.

CDR3 bases: TGTGCCTGGAAGGGGGGCTTCTCTGGAAACACCATATATTTT. Protein sequence: CAWKGGFSGNTIYF. This chain uses TRBV30 with TRBJ1-3; D may be TRBD1 (6 bases). The CDR3 runs to 14 residues. From germline, CDR1 is GTSNPN and CDR2 SVGIG (reference sequence). Trimming left V 4 bases short and J 0 bases short, with 10 bases between.

This chain joins TRBV19 and TRBJ2-7, with D perhaps TRBD1 or TRBD2 (5 bases each). The ends were cut back, 6 bases at V and 2 bases at J, with 14 bases in the middle. The CDR3 covers 14 residues. Per the germline V gene, CDR1 is LNHDA and CDR2 is SQIVND (reference sequence). As DNA, the CDR3 is TGTGCCAGTAGACATGGGGGTAAGCCCTACGAGCAGTACTTC. Protein product: CASRHGGKPYEQYF.

The chain combines TRBV6-1 with TRBJ2-3; the D gene could be TRBD1 or TRBD2 (6 bases each). Germline CDR1 is MNHNS and CDR2 is SASEGT. CDR3 size: 13 residues. The V and J ends lost 5 bases and 4 bases respectively, with 10 bases between them. Here the CDR3 DNA reads TGTGCCAGCAGTTTGAGGGGGGCAGATACGCAGTATTTT. As protein: CASSLRGADTQYF.

The chain employs TRBV5-5 and TRBJ2-7, with 11 nucleotides matching TRBD2. J lost 4 bases, V lost 6 bases, and 9 bases had no gene match. The CDR3 extends over 15 amino acids. Germline V gives CDR1 SGHKS, CDR2 YYEKEE (reference sequence). CDR3 in amino acids: CASNVAGGATYEQYF. DNA for the CDR3: TGTGCCAGCAACGTAGCGGGAGGGGCGACTTACGAGCAGTACTTC. The full variable domain, its missing parts supplied by reference TRBV5-5 and TRBJ2-7, is DAGVTQSPTHLIKTRGQQVTLRCSPISGHKSVSWYQQVLGQGPQFIFQYYEKEERGRGNFPDRFSARQFPNYSSELNVNALLLGDSALYLCASNVAGGATYEQYFGPGTRLTVT.

This sequence joins TRBV6-1 and TRBJ2-7; the D gene is possibly TRBD1 (6 bases). The CDR3 is made up of 12 amino acids. Trimming pared 5 bases from V and 7 bases from J, leaving 12 bases between. Germline V lookup: CDR1 MNHNS, CDR2 SASEGT. This CDR3 reads CASSSGTREQYF. CDR3 bases: TGTGCCAGCAGTTCCGGGACACGGGAGCAGTACTTC.

Notes on this clone: Other nucleotide sequences in the sample specify the same CDR3. V is TRBV5-1 and J is TRBJ2-2; TRBD1 or TRBD2 may be the D gene (6 bases each). The CDR3 has 13 residues. Per the germline V gene, CDR1 is SGHRS and CDR2 is YFSETQ. V was shortened by 2 bases and J by 6 bases, with 8 bases between the two germline ends. The CDR3 loop reads CASSLGGPGELFF. The CDR3 DNA is TGCGCCAGCAGCTTAGGGGGGCCCGGGGAGCTGTTTTTT.

This clone was counted at least ten times. The chain links TRBV7-3 to TRBJ2-3; D is uncertain. The ends were cut back, 2 bases at V and 4 bases at J, with 10 bases in the middle. The CDR3 length is 14 residues. Germline CDR1 and CDR2: SGHTA and FQGTGA. In nucleotides, the CDR3 is TGTGCCAGCAGCTTAGGCTCGCCCGCAGATACGCAGTATTTT. Protein product: CASSLGSPADTQYF.